The 29 T cell receptor beta chains given below trace back to one sample, sequenced in a study of T-cell memory formation after mild COVID-19. TCRdb itself ran the 5' RACE reads through MiXCR, one entry per CDR3 protein. Of roughly 150,000 distinct CDR3 sequences in the sample, approximately 13% were seen once. Sequenced input: PBMCs or a T cell subset sorted from them (not recorded which). Every receptor here comes from a man aged 18 to 29 who had mild COVID-19 (a few samples of this study predate the infection). Cell type and time point are not known.

This clonotype was detected a few times. The J gene is TRBJ2-7, the V gene TRBV30, with TRBD2 matching 10 bases. Germline CDR1 and CDR2: GTSNPN and SVGIG (reference sequence). J lost 6 bases, V lost 3 bases, and 2 bases had no gene match. The CDR3 covers 12 residues. The CDR3 bases are TGTGCCTGGAGCTTAGCGGGGGGCGAGCAGTACTTC. It codes for CAWSLAGGEQYF.

The genes are TRBV7-2 and TRBJ2-1; 15 positions agree with TRBD2. CDR1 is SGHTA, CDR2 FQGNSA, per germline. The V gene end was trimmed by 4 bases and the J gene end by 10 bases; junction bases not matched to a gene: 11. There are 17 residues in the CDR3. DNA for the CDR3: TGTGCCAGCAGCTCCCAACCGGGACTAGCGGGGGGAGGAGAGCAGTTCTTC. Translated: CASSSQPGLAGGGEQFF.

This chain links TRBV24-1 with TRBJ2-4; 9 bases agree with TRBD1. Trimming cost V 0 bases and J 2 bases; bases outside gene matches: 4. The germline CDR1 and CDR2 sequences are KGHDR and SFDVKD. The CDR3 spans 17 residues. The CDR3 DNA reads as TGTGCCACCAGTGATTTGTCAAACAGGGGGCCCAAAAACATTCAGTACTTC. It specifies CATSDLSNRGPKNIQYF.

This clonotype was seen a single time. The chain couples TRBV5-1 to TRBJ2-3; 13 bases map to TRBD2. Germline values: CDR1 SGHRS, CDR2 YFSETQ. This CDR3 has 15 residues. V was clipped by 1 base and J by 7 bases; unmatched bases: 3. As DNA, the CDR3 is TGCGCCAGCAGCTTGACTAGCGGGGGGGCGCATACGCAGTATTTT. Translation gives CASSLTSGGAHTQYF.

This clonotype was seen more than once but under ten times. The chain has TRBV4-2 and TRBJ2-3; the match to TRBD2 covers 11 bases. With V trimmed by 0 bases and J by 6 bases, 2 bases remained unmatched. The CDR3 runs to 15 residues. CDR1 and CDR2 from the germline V gene are LGHNA and YNFKEQ. The CDR3 here is CASSQDPSGGDTQYF. CDR3 nucleotides: TGTGCCAGCAGCCAAGATCCTAGCGGGGGGGATACGCAGTATTTT.

This clonotype was seen a handful of times. The V and J genes are TRBV4-3 and TRBJ2-2, with TRBD2 identical over 7 bases. Losses at the gene ends were 1 base for V and 4 bases for J; bases not matched to a gene: 6. CDR3 length: 16 amino acids. In germline, CDR1 is LGHNA, CDR2 YSLEER. As DNA, the CDR3 is TGCGCCAGCAGCCAAGTTGCGGGGGTAATCACCGGGGAGCTGTTTTTT. As protein: CASSQVAGVITGELFF.

This clonotype was found a few times. The CDR3 here is CAWSVLKGGPMNTEAFF. DNA of the CDR3: TGTGCCTGGAGTGTACTTAAGGGGGGACCGATGAACACTGAAGCTTTCTTT. The rearrangement uses TRBV30 and TRBJ1-1; the D gene is possibly TRBD1 (6 bases). V was cut by 0 bases and J by 0 bases, with 17 bases left in between. Germline V gives CDR1 GTSNPN, CDR2 SVGIG (reference sequence). The CDR3 runs to 17 residues.

This clonotype was detected a few times. This sequence joins TRBV29-1 and TRBJ2-1; D is unclear. V shed 4 bases and J shed 6 bases, with 7 bases lying between them. Per germline, CDR1 SQVTM and CDR2 ANQGSEA. This CDR3 is built from 11 residues. The CDR3: CSVAQSNEQFF. The CDR3 DNA reads as TGCAGCGTTGCACAGAGCAATGAGCAGTTCTTC.

This clonotype has just a few counts. The chain has TRBV5-6 and TRBJ1-1; TRBD1 might be the D (6 bases). Trimming removed 0 bases from V and 7 bases from J, with 16 bases in between. CDR1 and CDR2 from the germline V gene are SGHDT and YYEEEE. CDR3 size: 15 residues. The CDR3 protein is CASSLGLWDTLEAFF. For the CDR3, the DNA is TGTGCCAGCAGCTTGGGGCTCTGGGACACCCTTGAAGCTTTCTTT.

V and J are TRBV7-8 and TRBJ2-4; D is possibly TRBD1 (6 bases). Germline CDR1 SGHVS, CDR2 FQNEAQ. This CDR3 is 17 amino acids long. The ends were cut back, 5 bases at V and 1 base at J, with 18 bases in the middle. The CDR3 loop is CASSLRTAKGAKNIQYF. In DNA, the CDR3 is TGTGCCAGCAGCCTACGGACAGCGAAAGGGGCCAAAAACATTCAGTACTTC.

This clonotype showed up just a few times. The gene calls are TRBV7-9 and TRBJ2-3; 13 bases align to TRBD2. Germline V gives CDR1 SEHNR, CDR2 FQNEAQ (reference sequence). Trimming removed 4 bases from V and 0 bases from J; junction bases left unmatched: 7. This CDR3 comprises 18 residues. The CDR3 nucleotides read TGTGCCAGCAGCTCCGGACTAGCGGGGGTACCTAGCACAGATACGCAGTATTTT. Amino acids: CASSSGLAGVPSTDTQYF.

This clonotype occurred a few times. V is TRBV4-3 and J is TRBJ1-1; D is unclear. This CDR3 spans 15 amino acids. Between the trimmed V and J ends, which lost 0 bases and 2 bases, there was a span of 10 bases. Looked up from germline, CDR1 is LGHNA and CDR2 is YSLEER. The CDR3 sequence: CASSQDRWGNTEAFF. The CDR3 DNA reads as TGCGCCAGCAGCCAAGATCGATGGGGAAACACTGAAGCTTTCTTT.

The chain recombines TRBV4-2 with TRBJ2-3; possibly TRBD2 for D (6 bases). V was clipped by 0 bases and J by 2 bases, with 15 bases between them. Germline V gene data show CDR1 as LGHNA and CDR2 as YNFKEQ. The CDR3 covers 17 residues. The chain's CDR3 is CASSQDAAGTFTDTQYF. The DNA of the CDR3 is TGTGCCAGCAGCCAAGATGCGGCGGGGACTTTCACAGATACGCAGTATTTT.

This sequence joins TRBV6-2 or TRBV6-3 and TRBJ2-2; D possibly corresponds to TRBD1 (5 bases). Germline V gene data show CDR1 as MNHEY and CDR2 as SVGEGT. The CDR3 loop spans 16 amino acids. V gave up 4 bases and J gave up 4 bases, with 16 bases separating them. The CDR3 spells CASSWGSPVGTGELFF. In DNA form, the CDR3 reads TGTGCCAGCAGTTGGGGCAGCCCAGTAGGCACCGGGGAGCTGTTTTTT.

This clonotype has just a few counts. The chain recombines TRBV7-2 with TRBJ1-3; 9 positions match TRBD1. The V gene end was trimmed by 8 bases and the J gene end by 6 bases; junction bases not matched to a gene: 14. The V gene's germline CDR1 is SGHTA and CDR2 FQGNSA. This CDR3 has 16 residues. This CDR3 reads CASDIQTGGSQNTIYF. The CDR3 coding sequence is TGTGCCAGCGATATCCAGACAGGGGGGAGCCAAAACACCATATATTTT.

This clonotype was observed a handful of times. This chain links TRBV6-5 with TRBJ2-1; TRBD2 aligns across 9 bases. Germline V gene sequence: CDR1 MNHEY, CDR2 SVGAGI. This CDR3 is built from 19 residues. The ends lost 0 bases at V and 0 bases at J; junction bases unmatched: 9. Here the CDR3 DNA reads TGTGCCAGCAGTTACTCGTTTAGCGGGGGTATTAGCTCCTACAATGAGCAGTTCTTC. Translating it yields CASSYSFSGGISSYNEQFF.

This clonotype came up a few times. The chain is built from TRBV12-3 or TRBV12-4 and TRBJ1-1, with TRBD1 as a possible D gene (6 bases). The CDR3 sequence is 15 residues long. The ends were cut back, 4 bases at V and 1 base at J, with 13 bases in the middle. The CDR3 DNA reads as TGTGCCAGCAGTTATGCCGTGGACAGGAACACTGAAGCTTTCTTT. Translation: CASSYAVDRNTEAFF.

This chain links TRBV2 with TRBJ1-2, with TRBD1 as a possible D gene (6 bases). The CDR3 is made up of 15 amino acids. Per the germline V gene, CDR1 is SNHLY and CDR2 is FYNNEI. V lost 2 bases to trimming and J lost 4 bases, with 14 bases between them. In nucleotides, the CDR3 is TGTGCCAGCAGTGAATCAAGGGGGTCGATCTATGGCTACACCTTC. Translating gives CASSESRGSIYGYTF.

This clonotype was observed a few times. The J gene is TRBJ2-5, the V gene TRBV9; the D gene is possibly TRBD2 (7 bases). The CDR3 has 17 amino acids. V lost 0 bases, J lost 2 bases, and 17 bases lay in between. CDR1 SGDLS and CDR2 YYNGEE come from the germline V gene. The CDR3 bases are TGTGCCAGCAGCGTAGCCGGGGGGCCGTCTGGGCAAGAGACCCAGTACTTC. Encoded protein: CASSVAGGPSGQETQYF.

The chain carries TRBV12-3 or TRBV12-4 and TRBJ2-5; D might be TRBD2 (6 bases). This CDR3 region has 13 residues. Trimming pared 4 bases from V and 4 bases from J, leaving 10 bases between. The CDR3 DNA is TGTGCCAGCAGTTCGGAGGGGCGAGAGACCCAGTACTTC. Its protein product is CASSSEGRETQYF.

The V gene is TRBV7-2, the J gene TRBJ1-2; D gene ambiguous. Germline V gene data show CDR1 as SGHTA and CDR2 as FQGNSA. The CDR3 runs 15 residues. Trimming shortened V by 5 bases and J by 1 base, and 14 bases separated the two germline ends. DNA of the CDR3: TGTGCCAGCAGCCCGCCTTCAGCGTTTAACTATGGCTACACCTTC. Protein product: CASSPPSAFNYGYTF.

This clonotype was counted between two and nine times. The chain has TRBV5-1 and TRBJ2-2, with D tentatively TRBD1 or TRBD2 (5 bases each). The CDR3 extends over 16 amino acids. Germline values: CDR1 SGHRS, CDR2 YFSETQ. V was pared by 4 bases and J by 4 bases, with 17 bases between. The chain's CDR3 is CASSPRGGASTGELFF. DNA for the CDR3: TGCGCCAGCAGCCCTCGGGGTGGGGCGAGCACCGGGGAGCTGTTTTTT. The full variable domain, rest sourced from reference TRBV5-1 and TRBJ2-2, is KAGVTQTPRYLIKTRGQQVTLSCSPISGHRSVSWYQQTPGQGLQFLFEYFSETQRNKGNFPGRFSGRQFSNSRSEMNVSTLELGDSALYLCASSPRGGASTGELFFGEGSRLTVL.

The chain carries TRBV7-9 and TRBJ2-3; TRBD2 matches 9 bases. V lost 0 bases and J lost 4; bases outside the gene matches: 8. Germline assignment: CDR1 SEHNR and CDR2 FQNEAQ (reference sequence). CDR3 length equals 17 residues. The CDR3 DNA reads TGTGCCAGCAGCTTAGCGCGAGTGACTAGCGGCCCAGATACGCAGTATTTT. Its translation is CASSLARVTSGPDTQYF.

In this sample, this clonotype turned up a few times. The rearrangement uses TRBV20-1 and TRBJ1-2; the D gene is possibly TRBD1 (5 bases). V dropped 3 bases and J dropped 8 bases, with 19 bases sitting between them. CDR3 length equals 14 residues. Germline V gene data show CDR1 as DFQATT and CDR2 as SNEGSKA (reference sequence). CDR3 nucleotides: TGCAGTGCTAGTAGCCAGGGTGGCCTCGGGGGCTACACCTTC. This encodes CSASSQGGLGGYTF.

Only one count was recorded for this clonotype. A junction boundary mismatches the germline segment, possibly from a read error. This CDR3 is CASSLVGGGAQKTQYF. DNA for the CDR3: TGTGCCAGCAGCTTAGTCGGCGGGGGGGCCCAAAAGACCCAGTACTTC. The chain carries TRBV7-2 and TRBJ2-5; TRBD2 aligns across 9 bases. The CDR3 runs to 16 residues. Germline lookup yields CDR1 SGHTA and CDR2 FQGNSA.

This clonotype was seen more than once but under ten times. The chain is built from TRBV12-3 or TRBV12-4 and TRBJ1-1; no reliable D call. The CDR3 extends over 14 amino acids. V was cut by 3 bases and J by 0 bases, with 8 bases left in between. Written as DNA, the CDR3 is TGTGCCAGCAGTTTGGGCCCAATGAACACTGAAGCTTTCTTT. Translated: CASSLGPMNTEAFF.

This clonotype came up a few times. V usage is TRBV7-2 and J usage is TRBJ1-2, with unresolved D. This CDR3 is 15 amino acids long. Per germline, CDR1 SGHTA and CDR2 FQGNSA. The germline V and J ends were trimmed by 8 bases and 2 bases, with 18 bases remaining between them. The DNA for the CDR3 is TGTGCCAGCTCCGGAGTCCCGGGGTTGAACTATGGCTACACCTTC. It is translated as CASSGVPGLNYGYTF.

V and J are TRBV5-1 and TRBJ1-1; D is perhaps TRBD1 (6 bases). The CDR3 is 15 amino acids. Trimming removed 0 bases at V and 6 bases at J, with 15 bases between. Germline V gene lookup returns CDR1 SGHRS and CDR2 YFSETQ. The CDR3 coding sequence is TGCGCCAGCAGCTTGGGCGCGGGGGCTGGCGCTGAAGCTTTCTTT. Its translation is CASSLGAGAGAEAFF.

This chain links TRBV11-3 with TRBJ1-2, with D unclear. Germline CDR1 SGHNT, CDR2 YENEEA. V lost 2 bases, J lost 3 bases, and 7 bases lay in between. This CDR3 contains 13 residues. CDR3 sequence reads: CASSLPEDYGYTF. As DNA, the CDR3 is TGTGCCAGCAGCTTACCGGAGGACTATGGCTACACCTTC.